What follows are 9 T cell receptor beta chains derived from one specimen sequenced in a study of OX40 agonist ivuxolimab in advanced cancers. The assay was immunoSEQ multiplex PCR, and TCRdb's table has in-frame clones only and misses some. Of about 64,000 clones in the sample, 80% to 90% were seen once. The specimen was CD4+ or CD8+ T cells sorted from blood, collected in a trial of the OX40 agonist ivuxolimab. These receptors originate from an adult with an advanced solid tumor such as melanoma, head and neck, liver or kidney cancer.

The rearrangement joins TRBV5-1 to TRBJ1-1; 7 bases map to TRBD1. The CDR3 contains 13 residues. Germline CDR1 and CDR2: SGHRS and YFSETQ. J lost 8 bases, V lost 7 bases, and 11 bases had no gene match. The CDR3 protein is CASGPTGKEEAFF. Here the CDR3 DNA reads TGCGCCAGCGGCCCGACAGGGAAGGAAGAAGCTTTCTTT.

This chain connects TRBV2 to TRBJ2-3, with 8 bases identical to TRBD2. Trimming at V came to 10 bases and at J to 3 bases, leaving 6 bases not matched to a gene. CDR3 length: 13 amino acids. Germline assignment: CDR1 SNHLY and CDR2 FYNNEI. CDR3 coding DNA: TGTGCCACCCTGCGGGGGGTAACAGATACGCAGTATTTT. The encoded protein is CATLRGVTDTQYF.

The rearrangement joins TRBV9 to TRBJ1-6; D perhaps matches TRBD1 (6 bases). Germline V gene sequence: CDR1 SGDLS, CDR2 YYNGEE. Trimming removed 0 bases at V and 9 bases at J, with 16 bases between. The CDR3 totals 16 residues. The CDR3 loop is CASSVEPAGAVSPLHF. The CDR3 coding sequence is TGTGCCAGCAGCGTAGAGCCCGCAGGGGCGGTTTCACCCCTCCACTTT.

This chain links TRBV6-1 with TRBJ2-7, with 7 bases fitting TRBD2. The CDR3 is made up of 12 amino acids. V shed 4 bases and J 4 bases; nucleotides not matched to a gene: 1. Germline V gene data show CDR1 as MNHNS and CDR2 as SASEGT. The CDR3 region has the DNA TGTGCCAGCAGTGGGGAGGGTTACGAGCAGTACTTC. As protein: CASSGEGYEQYF.

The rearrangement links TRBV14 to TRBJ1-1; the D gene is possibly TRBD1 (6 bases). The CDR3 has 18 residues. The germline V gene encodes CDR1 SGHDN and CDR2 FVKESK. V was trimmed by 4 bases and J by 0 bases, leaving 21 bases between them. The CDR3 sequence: CASSPIPGGGLMNTEAFF. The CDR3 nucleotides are TGTGCCAGCAGCCCCATCCCCGGAGGGGGATTAATGAACACTGAAGCTTTCTTT.

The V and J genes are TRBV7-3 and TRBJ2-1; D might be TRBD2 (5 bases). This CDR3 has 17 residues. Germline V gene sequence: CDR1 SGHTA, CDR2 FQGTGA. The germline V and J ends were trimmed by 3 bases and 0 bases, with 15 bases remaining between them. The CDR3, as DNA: TGTGCCAGCAGCTTGCACCGCGCGGGCCCCTCCTACAATGAGCAGTTCTTC. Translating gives CASSLHRAGPSYNEQFF.

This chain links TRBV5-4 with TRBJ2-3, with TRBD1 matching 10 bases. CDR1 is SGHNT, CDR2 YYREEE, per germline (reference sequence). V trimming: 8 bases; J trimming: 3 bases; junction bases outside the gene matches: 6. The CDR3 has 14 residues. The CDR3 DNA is TGTGCCAGTCAGGGGGGACAGGGGACAGATACGCAGTATTTT. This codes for CASQGGQGTDTQYF.

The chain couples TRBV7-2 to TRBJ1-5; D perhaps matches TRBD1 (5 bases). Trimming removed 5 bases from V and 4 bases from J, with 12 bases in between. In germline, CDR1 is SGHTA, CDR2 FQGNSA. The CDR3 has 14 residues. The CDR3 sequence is CASSAWGPNQPQHF. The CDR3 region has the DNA TGTGCCAGCAGCGCCTGGGGCCCTAATCAGCCCCAGCATTTT.

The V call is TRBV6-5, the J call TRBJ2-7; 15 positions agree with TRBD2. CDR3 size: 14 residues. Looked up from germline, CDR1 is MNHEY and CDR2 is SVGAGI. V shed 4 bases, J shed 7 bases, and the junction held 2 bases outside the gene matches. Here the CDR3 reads CASSSGTSGREQYF. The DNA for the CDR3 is TGTGCCAGCAGTTCCGGGACTAGCGGGAGGGAGCAGTACTTC.